This TCR beta chain was found in a study of cytomegalovirus exposure and HLA in healthy donors. Trimming removed 1 base from V and 7 bases from J; junction bases left unmatched: 7. The CDR3 covers 15 residues. From germline, CDR1 is SEHNR and CDR2 FQNEAQ (reference sequence). Regarding the study as a whole: Productive status was seen about 90% or about 30% of the time for most TCR beta V segments in an earlier analysis. Specificity of a few CMV-associated chains for CMV antigens was verified in vitro. The authors listed approximately 150 TCR beta chains as cytomegalovirus-associated. It was reported that TCR beta sequences correctly inferred the HLA-A and HLA-B alleles for most subjects.

The primer mix had 60 Vbeta and 13 Jbeta primers. The repertoire was sequenced with immunoSEQ multiplex PCR; TCRdb's copy has only in-frame clones and lacks some. This repertoire comprises about 40,000 clones; its ten largest clones make up 4%. Of note for this clone: No antigen is known for it.

This clonotype was sampled from a male donor in good health and CMV-seronegative. Sequencing input: PBMCs. J is TRBJ2-1 and V is TRBV7-9; 7 bases are shared with TRBD2. CDR3: CASSLGASGGNEQFF. CDR3 bases: TGTGCCAGCAGCTTAGGGGCGTCCGGGGGGAATGAGCAGTTCTTC. Full variable domain (missing parts from reference TRBV7-9 and TRBJ2-1): DTGVSQNPRHKITKRGQNVTFRCDPISEHNRLYWYRQTLGQGPEFLTYFQNEAQLEKSRLLSDRFSAERPKGSFSTLEIQRTEQGDSAMYLCASSLGASGGNEQFFGPGTRLTVL.